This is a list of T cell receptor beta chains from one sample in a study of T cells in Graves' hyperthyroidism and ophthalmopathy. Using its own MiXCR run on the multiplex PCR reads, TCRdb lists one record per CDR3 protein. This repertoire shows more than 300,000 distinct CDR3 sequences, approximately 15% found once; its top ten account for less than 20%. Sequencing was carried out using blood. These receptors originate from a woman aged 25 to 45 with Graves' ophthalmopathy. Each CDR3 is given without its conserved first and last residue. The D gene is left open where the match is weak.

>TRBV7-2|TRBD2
ASSYSGGEQF
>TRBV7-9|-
ASSPKAGPEYNEQF
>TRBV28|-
ASSSFGVRAF
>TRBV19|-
ASSPGHGGTYEQY
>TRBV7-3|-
ASSLMLGDEQF
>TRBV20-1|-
SASEGPGLPSYEQY
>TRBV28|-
ASSPLRSAEIYEQY
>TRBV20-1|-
RPGNGIHNEQF
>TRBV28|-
ASSHDRLLNEQF
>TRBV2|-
ASSLSVGDTIY
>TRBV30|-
AWSPEAAGANVLT
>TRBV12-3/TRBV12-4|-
ASSDPFRGTSYEQY
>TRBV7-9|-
ASSPIRGVTYNEQF
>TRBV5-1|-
ASSLVPGSKYTEAF
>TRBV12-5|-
ASGPGGGTEAF
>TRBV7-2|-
ASSLAIAGSGDTQY
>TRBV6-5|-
ASSYDRPGVTRDVYEQY
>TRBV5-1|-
ASSWRDSENEQF
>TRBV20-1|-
SAVSSQPQH
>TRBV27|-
ASRVEEGTYEQY
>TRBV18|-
ASSLTSSGRNDSPLH
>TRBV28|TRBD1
ASSVGTGGTRGTGELF
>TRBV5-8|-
ASSLAPGYGYT
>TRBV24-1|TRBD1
ATSITRQGYNEQF
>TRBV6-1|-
ASNDEGSYT
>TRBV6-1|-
ASSEATPNTGELF
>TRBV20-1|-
SAEGGVEEQY
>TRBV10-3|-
AISEPGGLGGNTIY
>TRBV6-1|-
ASSEARTRAGEKLF
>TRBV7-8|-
AVGGRGYT
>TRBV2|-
ASSTGRNTEAF
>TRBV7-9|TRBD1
ASILIGGPSTDTQY
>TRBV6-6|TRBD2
ASSYGGGEYEQY
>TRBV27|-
ASSRIGDVYEQY
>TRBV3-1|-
ASSRTAF
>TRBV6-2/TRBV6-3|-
ASRPQQNTEAF
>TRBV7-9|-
ASSLAWVNEQF
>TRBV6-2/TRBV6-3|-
ASSYRLNQPQH
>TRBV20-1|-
SEQGLDYGYT